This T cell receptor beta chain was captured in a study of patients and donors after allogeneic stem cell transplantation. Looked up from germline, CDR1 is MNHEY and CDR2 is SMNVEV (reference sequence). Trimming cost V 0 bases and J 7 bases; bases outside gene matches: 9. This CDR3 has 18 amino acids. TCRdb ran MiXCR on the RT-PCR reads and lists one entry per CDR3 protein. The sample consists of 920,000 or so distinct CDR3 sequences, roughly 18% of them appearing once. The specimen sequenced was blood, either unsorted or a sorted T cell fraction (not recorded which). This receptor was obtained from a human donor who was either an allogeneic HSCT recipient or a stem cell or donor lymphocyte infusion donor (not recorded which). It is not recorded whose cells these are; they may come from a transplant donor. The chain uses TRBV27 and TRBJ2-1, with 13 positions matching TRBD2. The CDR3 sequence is CASSLSLLAGGPRNEQFF. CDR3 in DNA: TGTGCCAGCAGTTTATCTTTACTAGCGGGAGGGCCGAGGAATGAGCAGTTCTTC.